Shown below are 13 T cell receptor beta chains from a single sample sequenced in a study of cytomegalovirus exposure and HLA in healthy donors. With 60 Vbeta and 13 Jbeta primers, the PCR was carried out. TCRdb keeps only in-frame clones here, not all; method: immunoSEQ multiplex PCR. This table holds approximately 160,000 clones, roughly 78% found once. The specimen sequenced was PBMCs. Receptors were obtained from a woman between 45 and 65 years old in good health and CMV-seropositive.

The chain has TRBV5-1 and TRBJ2-2; 7 nucleotides line up with TRBD1. CDR3 length: 15 residues. Losses at the gene ends were 0 bases for V and 4 bases for J; bases not matched to a gene: 3. Looked up from germline, CDR1 is SGHRS and CDR2 is YFSETQ. This chain's CDR3 is CASSLDRGVTGELFF. The CDR3 nucleotides are TGCGCCAGCAGCTTGGACAGGGGAGTCACCGGGGAGCTGTTTTTT. Using reference TRBV5-1 and TRBJ2-2 for the parts outside the CDR3, the full variable domain is KAGVTQTPRYLIKTRGQQVTLSCSPISGHRSVSWYQQTPGQGLQFLFEYFSETQRNKGNFPGRFSGRQFSNSRSEMNVSTLELGDSALYLCASSLDRGVTGELFFGEGSRLTVL.

The gene calls are TRBV15 and TRBJ2-5, with 8 bases matching TRBD2. The CDR3 runs 15 residues. Losses at the gene ends were 5 bases for V and 2 bases for J; bases not matched to a gene: 7. The V gene's germline CDR1 is LNHNV and CDR2 YYDKDF (reference sequence). The CDR3 sequence is CATSPRRGAQETQYF. Here the CDR3 DNA reads TGTGCCACCAGCCCCAGGCGGGGGGCTCAAGAGACCCAGTACTTC.

The rearrangement joins TRBV21-1 to TRBJ2-7; the D call of TRBD2 is as the table states it, not checked on the DNA. TRBV21-1 constitutes a pseudogene. CDR3 length: 13 amino acids. This CDR3 reads CASTRGGDYEQYF. For the CDR3, the DNA is TGTGCCAGCACACGGGGAGGGGATTACGAGCAGTACTTC.

The chain uses TRBV7-9 and TRBJ2-7; tentatively, D is TRBD1 (6 bases). Germline V gene lookup returns CDR1 SEHNR and CDR2 FQNEAQ (reference sequence). This CDR3 has 14 amino acids. The V gene lost 5 bases and the J gene lost 6 bases, with 17 bases spanning the gap. The CDR3 is CASSRGPDSREQYF. The CDR3 nucleotides read TGTGCCAGCAGCCGCGGTCCGGACAGCCGCGAGCAGTACTTC.

CDR3 region: CASSKEGEGLPDRRSSYNEQFF. In DNA, the CDR3 is TGTGCCAGCAGCAAAGAGGGGGAAGGCCTCCCAGACCGCCGAAGCTCCTACAATGAGCAGTTCTTC. This chain connects TRBV21-1 to TRBJ2-1; the D call in the table, TRBD1, was not verified against the DNA. TRBV21-1 counts as a pseudogene. The CDR3 is made up of 22 amino acids.

This clone was seen more than once but under ten times. The chain links TRBV27 to TRBJ2-1, with a possible D match to TRBD1 (6 bases). The germline V and J ends were trimmed by 6 bases and 4 bases, with 19 bases remaining between them. Germline lookup yields CDR1 MNHEY and CDR2 SMNVEV (reference sequence). CDR3 length equals 16 residues. CDR3 nucleotides: TGTGCCAGCAGACTCGGGACAACAAGTTTTTACAATGAGCAGTTCTTC. This encodes CASRLGTTSFYNEQFF.

CDR3 loop: CASSIVLRSTDTQYF. DNA for the CDR3: TGTGCCAGTAGTATTGTCCTCCGGAGCACAGATACGCAGTATTTT. The rearrangement joins TRBV19 to TRBJ2-3; no firm D call. The V gene lost 3 bases and the J gene lost 0 bases, with 10 bases spanning the gap. The CDR3 covers 15 residues. Germline V gives CDR1 LNHDA, CDR2 SQIVND (reference sequence). Combining the CDR3 with reference TRBV19 and TRBJ2-3 gives the whole variable domain DGGITQSPKYLFRKEGQNVTLSCEQNLNHDAMYWYRQDPGQGLRLIYYSQIVNDFQKGDIAEGYSVSREKKESFPLTVTSAQKNPTAFYLCASSIVLRSTDTQYFGPGTRLTVL.

This chain uses TRBV6-4 with TRBJ1-1; 7 positions match TRBD1. J was trimmed by 0 bases and V by 9 bases; bases with no gene match: 4. The CDR3 is 13 residues long. Looked up from germline, CDR1 is MRHNA and CDR2 is SNTAGT. CDR3 in DNA: TGTGCCAGTCGGGACAGCTTGAACACTGAAGCTTTCTTT. It encodes CASRDSLNTEAFF.

The chain has TRBV6-5 and TRBJ2-6, with D uncertain. Germline loops: CDR1 MNHEY, CDR2 SVGAGI. The CDR3 runs 15 residues. V lost 0 bases and J 0 bases, leaving 3 bases between the germline ends. CDR3 in amino acids: CASSYSRSGANVLTF. CDR3 DNA sequence: TGTGCCAGCAGTTACTCTCGCTCTGGGGCCAACGTCCTGACTTTC.

The V call is TRBV4-1, the J call TRBJ2-5, with 9 nucleotides matching TRBD1. The J call is in doubt because the DNA end fits TRBJ2-7 better. The germline V gene has CDR1 MGHRA and CDR2 YSYEKL. This CDR3 is 14 amino acids long. CDR3 in DNA: TGCGCCAGCAGCCCGACCGGGACAGGGCACGAGCAGTACTTC. Translating gives CASSPTGTGHEQYF.

The chain links TRBV9 to TRBJ2-5, with a tentative D call TRBD1 (6 bases). In germline, CDR1 is SGDLS, CDR2 YYNGEE. The CDR3 runs 13 residues. V was cut by 4 bases and J by 11 bases, with 18 bases left in between. CDR3 nucleotide sequence: TGTGCCAGCAGCCCAGGCTCCGGGACACAGCAGTACTTC. This codes for CASSPGSGTQQYF.

The chain uses TRBV6-1 and TRBJ1-3; D unresolved. The germline gives CDR1 MNHNS, CDR2 SASEGT. The CDR3 is 15 amino acids. The ends were cut back, 2 bases at V and 0 bases at J, with 8 bases in the middle. The chain's CDR3 is CASSESEASGNTIYF. The CDR3 DNA sequence: TGTGCCAGCAGTGAATCTGAAGCCTCTGGAAACACCATATATTTT.

The genes are TRBV9 and TRBJ1-1, with D possibly TRBD1 on 6 matching bases. The CDR3 is 13 amino acids. Trimming took 3 bases from V and 1 from J, leaving 7 bases between them. The germline V gene encodes CDR1 SGDLS and CDR2 YYNGEE. The CDR3 nucleotides are TGTGCCAGCAGCGAGGGACAGAACACTGAAGCTTTCTTT. Amino acid sequence: CASSEGQNTEAFF.